The next 18 T cell receptor beta chains were all read from a single sample in a study of blood T cell repertoires in COVID-19. Profiled with immunoSEQ multiplex PCR; TCRdb holds only in-frame clones, not every one. This sample has over 250,000 clones; roughly 86% occur once, and the top ten carry about 2.7%. Sequencing was carried out using PBMCs or T cells enriched from blood (not recorded which). These receptors were obtained from a woman aged 18-35 years who had recovered from COVID-19.

The chain has TRBV4-1 and TRBJ1-4, with 9 bases aligning to TRBD1. CDR1 is MGHRA, CDR2 YSYEKL, per germline. This CDR3 contains 16 residues. V dropped 0 bases and J dropped 8; count of bases not matched to a gene: 7. The CDR3 reads CASSQDGTGQGEKLFF. DNA of the CDR3: TGCGCCAGCAGCCAAGATGGGACAGGGCAAGGCGAAAAACTGTTTTTT.

J is TRBJ1-1 and V is TRBV28, with D unresolved. Trimming removed 10 bases from V and 1 base from J, with 19 bases in between. The germline gives CDR1 MDHEN, CDR2 SYDVKM. This CDR3 is 15 amino acids long. In DNA, the CDR3 is TGTGCCACAGGTGGACTTCAACGGGGGAACACTGAAGCTTTCTTT. Protein: CATGGLQRGNTEAFF.

This clone was seen a single time. The chain links TRBV6-2 or TRBV6-3 to TRBJ2-1; TRBD1 agrees at 9 bases. Germline V CDR1 and CDR2: MNHEY, SVGEGT. The CDR3 is made up of 18 amino acids. Unmatched junction bases numbered 15, after V lost 4 bases and J lost 5 bases. The CDR3 loop reads CASSCTRDRVGTDNEQFF. In nucleotides, the CDR3 is TGTGCCAGCAGTTGCACCCGGGACAGGGTGGGAACGGACAATGAGCAGTTCTTC.

The V and J genes are TRBV28 and TRBJ2-7; TRBD2 is a possible D gene (6 bases). The CDR3 totals 13 residues. V lost 3 bases to trimming and J lost 9 bases, with 15 bases between them. Germline lookup yields CDR1 MDHEN and CDR2 SYDVKM. CDR3 sequence (DNA): TGTGCCAGCAGTTTGGACCGGCTGGGGGGGCAGTACTTC. Translating gives CASSLDRLGGQYF.

This chain links TRBV25-1 with TRBJ2-5; a weak D match, TRBD2 (6 bases). This CDR3 is built from 14 residues. CDR1 MGHDK and CDR2 SYGVNS come from the germline V gene. Between the trimmed V and J ends, which lost 2 bases and 2 bases, there was a span of 9 bases. The CDR3 sequence is CASSERAGQETQYF. The CDR3 nucleotides are TGTGCCAGCAGTGAACGGGCGGGGCAAGAGACCCAGTACTTC.

The CDR3 loop is CASSSTGVAGANVLTF. The CDR3 bases are TGTGCCAGCAGTTCAACAGGGGTTGCGGGGGCCAACGTCCTGACTTTC. V usage is TRBV28 and J usage is TRBJ2-6, with 7 bases fitting TRBD1. With 4 bases clipped from V and 4 bases from J, the junction kept 7 bases outside the gene matches. The CDR3 has 16 residues. In germline, CDR1 is MDHEN, CDR2 SYDVKM.

The CDR3 nucleotides read TGTGCCAGCAGCTACGGGGGGGCGAGGACCGGGGAGCTGTTTTTT. Translated: CASSYGGARTGELFF. The J gene is TRBJ2-2, the V gene TRBV7-8; 8 nucleotides agree with TRBD2. From germline, CDR1 is SGHVS and CDR2 FQNEAQ. J gave up 5 bases and V 4 bases, and 6 bases lay outside the gene matches. CDR3 length: 15 residues.

This rearrangement joins TRBV6-1 to TRBJ2-3; 7 nucleotides line up with TRBD2. The CDR3 is made up of 17 amino acids. V trimming: 2 bases; J trimming: 7 bases; junction bases outside the gene matches: 15. Per germline, CDR1 MNHNS and CDR2 SASEGT. The CDR3 bases are TGTGCCAGCAGTGAAAGGCCCAGAGCGGGGAGGCCTAATACGCAGTATTTT. It specifies CASSERPRAGRPNTQYF.

In its sample, this clone was seen once. J is TRBJ1-2 and V is TRBV25-1; D gene unclear. CDR1 is MGHDK and CDR2 is SYGVNS in the germline V gene. This CDR3 has 14 amino acids. V dropped 0 bases and J dropped 4 bases, with 9 bases sitting between them. The CDR3 DNA is TGTGCCAGCAGTGAATACGGCGGCCCCTATGGCTACACCTTC. This translates into CASSEYGGPYGYTF.

The gene calls are TRBV7-9 and TRBJ1-1; D is ambiguous. This CDR3 contains 15 residues. Trimming removed 1 base at V and 3 bases at J, with 12 bases between. The germline V gene encodes CDR1 SEHNR and CDR2 FQNEAQ (reference sequence). The CDR3 is CASSLVGGEDTEAFF. CDR3 DNA sequence: TGTGCCAGCAGCTTAGTAGGCGGGGAGGACACTGAAGCTTTCTTT.

The gene calls are TRBV7-6 and TRBJ2-1; D ambiguous. Germline assignment: CDR1 SGHVS and CDR2 FNYEAQ. The CDR3 extends over 13 amino acids. V lost 1 base to trimming and J lost 5 bases, with 6 bases between them. The CDR3 sequence: CASSLGPNNEQFF. The CDR3 nucleotides read TGTGCCAGCAGCTTAGGGCCAAACAATGAGCAGTTCTTC.

This clone was recorded at least ten times. The chain uses TRBV3-1 (or the pseudogene TRBV3-2) and TRBJ2-1, with a tentative D call TRBD2 (5 bases). CDR3 length: 12 residues. Germline lookup yields CDR1 LGHDT and CDR2 YNNKEL (reference sequence). The ends were cut back, 4 bases at V and 10 bases at J, with 11 bases in the middle. CDR3 loop: CASSRASGEQFF. The CDR3 nucleotides are TGTGCCAGCAGCCGAGCGTCGGGAGAGCAGTTCTTC.

The V gene is TRBV18, the J gene TRBJ2-7; 11 bases agree with TRBD1. In germline, CDR1 is KGHSH, CDR2 LQKENI. This CDR3 spans 16 amino acids. J lost 3 bases, V lost 2 bases, and 6 bases had no gene match. The CDR3 nucleotides read TGTGCCAGCTCACCAAGTGGACAGGGGGCAATCTACGAGCAGTACTTC. Its protein product is CASSPSGQGAIYEQYF. Variable domain in full (rest from reference TRBV18 and TRBJ2-7): NAGVMQNPRHLVRRRGQEARLRCSPMKGHSHVYWYRQLPEEGLKFMVYLQKENIIDESGMPKERFSAEFPKEGPSILRIQQVVRGDSAAYFCASSPSGQGAIYEQYFGPGTRLTVT.

This clone has just one count. This chain connects TRBV19 to TRBJ1-4; tentatively, D is TRBD1 (6 bases). The CDR3 has 13 amino acids. CDR1 and CDR2 (germline): LNHDA, SQIVND (reference sequence). The ends were cut back, 6 bases at V and 5 bases at J, with 10 bases in the middle. The CDR3 DNA follows: TGTGCCAGTAGGAGACAGGAGAATGAAAAACTGTTTTTT. Its protein is CASRRQENEKLFF.

The chain has TRBV3-1 (or the pseudogene TRBV3-2) and TRBJ2-5; 7 nucleotides agree with TRBD1. V trimming: 3 bases; J trimming: 0 bases; junction bases outside the gene matches: 10. The CDR3 contains 17 residues. CDR1 is LGHDT and CDR2 is YNNKEL in the germline V gene (reference sequence). The CDR3 reads CASSQTDRVTYQETQYF. CDR3 nucleotide sequence: TGTGCCAGCAGCCAGACCGACAGGGTAACTTACCAAGAGACCCAGTACTTC.

This chain joins TRBV15 and TRBJ2-7, with 8 bases lining up with TRBD2. The CDR3 has 19 amino acids. CDR1 is LNHNV and CDR2 is YYDKDF in the germline V gene (reference sequence). V trimming: 0 bases; J trimming: 0 bases; junction bases outside the gene matches: 13. Here the CDR3 DNA reads TGTGCCACCAGCAGAGAGGGAGTTACTAGCGGACTCCTCTCCTACGAGCAGTACTTC. Its protein product is CATSREGVTSGLLSYEQYF.

The CDR3 region is CASSLLGLAAYYEQYF. As DNA, the CDR3 is TGTGCCAGCAGCTTACTGGGACTAGCGGCCTACTACGAGCAGTACTTC. This chain connects TRBV7-3 to TRBJ2-7, with 11 positions matching TRBD2. Germline-derived CDR1 and CDR2 are SGHTA and FQGTGA. The CDR3 totals 16 residues. With V trimmed by 2 bases and J by 3 bases, 6 bases remained unmatched.

The J gene is TRBJ2-2, the V gene TRBV10-1; the D gene is possibly TRBD2 (6 bases). Germline V lookup: CDR1 WNHNN, CDR2 SYGVQD (reference sequence). Between the trimmed V and J ends, which lost 5 bases and 1 base, there was a span of 14 bases. The CDR3 length is 16 residues. The CDR3 reads CASSSGGAQNTGELFF. In nucleotides, the CDR3 is TGCGCCAGCAGTAGCGGAGGGGCGCAGAACACCGGGGAGCTGTTTTTT.